The source of this T cell receptor beta chain is a study of cytomegalovirus exposure and HLA in healthy donors. Study-wide points: Earlier analysis yielded a pattern in which most TCR beta V segments were productive about 90% or about 30% of the time.

Donors counted as nominally healthy when sampled, yet unrecorded immune exposures were likely. The CDR3 contains 16 residues. CDR1 SEHNR and CDR2 FQNEAQ come from the germline V gene (reference sequence). On this clone itself: Its antigen is undetermined. Relative to the germline gene, one junction end is altered; a read error may explain this.

Primers included in the PCR were 60 Vbeta and 13 Jbeta primers. Generated by immunoSEQ multiplex PCR, the TCRdb table keeps only in-frame clones and is missing some. The sample records some 150,000 clones, around four fifths being singletons. This sequence was found in a middle-aged man in good health and CMV-seropositive. This chain uses TRBV7-9 with TRBJ1-2; 10 bases are shared with TRBD1. The material sequenced was PBMCs. CDR3 loop: CSSSLALGQGIAGYTF. The CDR3 DNA reads TGTTCCAGCAGCTTAGCTTTGGGACAGGGGATCGCTGGCTACACCTTC.